This TCR beta chain was captured by sequencing in a study of T cell repertoires in cytomegalovirus infection (dated by TCRdb to about 2019). Describing the broader study: Alongside well-studied HLA-B-restricted epitopes, the peptide stimulations were aimed at recently identified HLA-C-restricted CMV epitopes, whose presentation resists viral immunomodulation. Because public TCR beta signatures pointed to carriage of CMV infection together with the matching HLA type, the HLA type of each donor mattered for the analysis.

Study-wide conclusions, independent of this receptor: In the ex vivo response, HLA-C-restricted CMV-specific TCR beta clonotypes were dominant, and in two of eight donors the single most frequent clonotype came from this HLA-C-restricted group. In both this cohort and an independent cohort of 352 donors, the cumulative frequency of public TCR beta family members distinguished carriers of CMV infection plus the relevant HLA type.

The treatment or condition label here, explained by the study, means: in vitro stimulation with specific CMV peptide epitopes to enrich CMV-specific T cells. This sample was sequenced with an Illumina HiSeq 1500. Clones were called with MiXCR by TCRdb after fastp trimmed the public reads at Q25, and only in-frame beta chains were retained. Here each entry gathers all rows of one CDR3 protein and keeps the most common genes and DNA. This sample gives some 800,000 distinct CDR3 sequences in total; about 28% of them show up just once. The leading ten clones occupy around 13% of the sample. Taken from the germline V gene (reference sequence), the CDR1 and CDR2 loops are LNHDA and SQIVND. The CDR3, cysteine through phenylalanine, is 13 amino acids long. Only CDR3 DNA is held: 39 bases, read in frame from base 1. Trimming takes 5 bases from V and 4 bases from J, and the germline ends sit 11 bases apart.

Points on this clonotype: No cognate antigen has been identified for it. It has no much larger one-base neighbor in the sample; base qualities were not kept.

The source of this sequence is a human donor in good health (CMV status not recorded). Some clones in this sample may be carry-over from other donors' samples. In this chain, TRBV19 is recombined with TRBJ1-2; the D gene cannot be resolved reliably. The input for sequencing was cultured CD8+ T cells from PBMCs, taken from culture after CMV antigen stimulation. The sequenced DNA is TGTGCCAGTAGTTCCTGGACGGGCTATGGCTACACCTTC. This encodes CASSSWTGYGYTF.